The text below deals with one T cell receptor beta chain. Using immunoSEQ multiplex PCR, the repertoire was profiled, and TCRdb retains in-frame clones only, with some absent. Of about 140,000 clones listed, 80% to 90% are singletons. This entry comes from a study of blood T cell repertoires in COVID-19. Study-wide background: PBMCs, B-cell-depleted T cells, or T cells provided the cDNA or gDNA that made up the material.

Per the germline V gene, CDR1 is SGDLS and CDR2 is YYNGEE. CDR3 length: 15 amino acids. V was cut by 0 bases and J by 3 bases, with 10 bases left in between. The chain uses TRBV9 and TRBJ1-3, with a tentative D call TRBD1 (6 bases). The sequencing sample was made of peripheral blood. The origin of this receptor is a man aged 55 to 70 with active or convalescent COVID-19. CDR3 residues: CASSVAQGYGNTIYF. DNA for the CDR3: TGTGCCAGCAGCGTAGCTCAGGGGTATGGAAACACCATATATTTT.